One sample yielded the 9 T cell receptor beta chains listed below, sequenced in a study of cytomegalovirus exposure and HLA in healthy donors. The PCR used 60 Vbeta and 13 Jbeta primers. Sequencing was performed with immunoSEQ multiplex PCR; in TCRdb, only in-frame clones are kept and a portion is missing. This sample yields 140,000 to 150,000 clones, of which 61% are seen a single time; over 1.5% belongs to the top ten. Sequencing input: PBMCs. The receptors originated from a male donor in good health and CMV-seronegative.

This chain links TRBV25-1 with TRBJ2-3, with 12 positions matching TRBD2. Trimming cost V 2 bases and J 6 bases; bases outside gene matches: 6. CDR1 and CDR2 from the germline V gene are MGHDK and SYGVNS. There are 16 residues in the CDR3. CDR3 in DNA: TGTGCCAGCAGTGAAGTTGGACTAGCGGGGAAGGATACGCAGTATTTT. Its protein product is CASSEVGLAGKDTQYF. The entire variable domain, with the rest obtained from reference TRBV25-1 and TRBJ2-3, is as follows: EADIYQTPRYLVIGTGKKITLECSQTMGHDKMYWYQQDPGMELHLIHYSYGVNSTEKGDLSSESTVSRIRTEHFPLTLESARPSHTSQYLCASSEVGLAGKDTQYFGPGTRLTVL.

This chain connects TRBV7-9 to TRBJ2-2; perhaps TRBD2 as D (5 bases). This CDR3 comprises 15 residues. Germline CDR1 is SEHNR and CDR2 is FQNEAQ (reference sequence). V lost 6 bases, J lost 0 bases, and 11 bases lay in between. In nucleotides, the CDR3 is TGTGCCAGCAGACGCAGGACTGCGAACACCGGGGAGCTGTTTTTT. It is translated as CASRRRTANTGELFF.

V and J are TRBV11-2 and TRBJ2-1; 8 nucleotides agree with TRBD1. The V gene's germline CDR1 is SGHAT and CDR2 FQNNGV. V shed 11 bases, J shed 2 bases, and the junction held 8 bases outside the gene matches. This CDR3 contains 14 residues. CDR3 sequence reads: CASDRGLPYNEQFF. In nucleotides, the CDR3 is TGTGCCTCCGACAGGGGCTTACCCTACAATGAGCAGTTCTTC.

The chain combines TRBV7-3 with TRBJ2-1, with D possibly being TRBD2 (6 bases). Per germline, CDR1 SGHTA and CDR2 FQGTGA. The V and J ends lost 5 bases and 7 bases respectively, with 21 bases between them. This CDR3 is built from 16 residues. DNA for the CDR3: TGTGCCAGCAGCCTGCCAGGGCAGGGAGGATTAAATGAGCAGTTCTTC. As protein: CASSLPGQGGLNEQFF.

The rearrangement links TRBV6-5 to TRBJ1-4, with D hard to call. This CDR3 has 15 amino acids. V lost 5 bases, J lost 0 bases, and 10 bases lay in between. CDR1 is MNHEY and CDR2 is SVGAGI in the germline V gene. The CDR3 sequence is CASSTYRSTNEKLFF. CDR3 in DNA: TGTGCCAGCAGTACATACAGATCAACTAATGAAAAACTGTTTTTT.

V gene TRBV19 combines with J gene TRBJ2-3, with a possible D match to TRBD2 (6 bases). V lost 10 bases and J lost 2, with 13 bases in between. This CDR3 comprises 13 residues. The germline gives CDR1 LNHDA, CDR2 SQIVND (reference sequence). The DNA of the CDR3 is TGTGCCACCTCTCGGGGGTTCACAGATACGCAGTATTTT. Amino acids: CATSRGFTDTQYF. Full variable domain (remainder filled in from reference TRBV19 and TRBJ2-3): DGGITQSPKYLFRKEGQNVTLSCEQNLNHDAMYWYRQDPGQGLRLIYYSQIVNDFQKGDIAEGYSVSREKKESFPLTVTSAQKNPTAFYLCATSRGFTDTQYFGPGTRLTVL.

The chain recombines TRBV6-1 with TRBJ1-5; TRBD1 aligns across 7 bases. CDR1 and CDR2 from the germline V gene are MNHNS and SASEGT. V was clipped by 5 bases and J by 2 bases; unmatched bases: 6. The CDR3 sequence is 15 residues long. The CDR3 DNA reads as TGTGCCAGCAGTTTTGGAGGGGGCGGCAATCAGCCCCAGCATTTT. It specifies CASSFGGGGNQPQHF.

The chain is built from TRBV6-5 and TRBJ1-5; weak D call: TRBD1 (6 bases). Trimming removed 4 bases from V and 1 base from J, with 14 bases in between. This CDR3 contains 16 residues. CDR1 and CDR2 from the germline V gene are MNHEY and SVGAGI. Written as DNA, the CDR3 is TGTGCCAGCAGTTCCGGGACAACACTCAGCAATCAGCCCCAGCATTTT. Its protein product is CASSSGTTLSNQPQHF.

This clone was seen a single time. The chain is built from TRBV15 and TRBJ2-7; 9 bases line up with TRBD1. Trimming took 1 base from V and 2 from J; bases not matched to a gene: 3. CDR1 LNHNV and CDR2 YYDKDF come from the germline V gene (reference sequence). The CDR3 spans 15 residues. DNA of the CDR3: TGTGCCACCAGCAGAGCCGGGACAGGGACCTACGAGCAGTACTTC. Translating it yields CATSRAGTGTYEQYF.